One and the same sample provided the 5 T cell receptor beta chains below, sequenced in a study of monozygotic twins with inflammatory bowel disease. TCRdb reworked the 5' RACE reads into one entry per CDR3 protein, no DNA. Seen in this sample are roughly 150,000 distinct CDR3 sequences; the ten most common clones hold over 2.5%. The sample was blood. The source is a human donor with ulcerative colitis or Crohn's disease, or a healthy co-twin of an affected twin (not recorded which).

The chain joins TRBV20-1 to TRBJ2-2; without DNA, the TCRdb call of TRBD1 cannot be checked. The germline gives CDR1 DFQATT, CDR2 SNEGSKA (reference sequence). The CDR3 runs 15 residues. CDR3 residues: CSARDGRRGTGELFF.

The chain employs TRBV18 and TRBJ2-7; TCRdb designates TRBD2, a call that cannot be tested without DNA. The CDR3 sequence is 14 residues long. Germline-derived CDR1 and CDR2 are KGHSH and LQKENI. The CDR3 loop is CASSASGSPYEQYF.

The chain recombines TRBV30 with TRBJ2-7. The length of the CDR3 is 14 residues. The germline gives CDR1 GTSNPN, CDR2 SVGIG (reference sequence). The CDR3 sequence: CAWSVYRLAYEQYF.

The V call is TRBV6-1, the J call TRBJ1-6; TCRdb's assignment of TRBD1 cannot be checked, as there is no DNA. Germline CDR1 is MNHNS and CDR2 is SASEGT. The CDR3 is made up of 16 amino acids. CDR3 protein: CASKPGLSSYNSPLHF.

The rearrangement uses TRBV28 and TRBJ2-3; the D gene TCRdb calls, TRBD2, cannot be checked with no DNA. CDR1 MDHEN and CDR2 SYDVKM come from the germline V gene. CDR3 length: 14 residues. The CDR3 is CASSPTAPTDTQYF.